These 28 T cell receptor beta chains share one sample of origin, sequenced in a study of chemoradiotherapy in HPV16-positive cancers. Repertoires were generated with immunoSEQ multiplex PCR, while TCRdb's copy carries only in-frame clones and drops some. The repertoire consists of several thousand clones, with around nine tenths occurring once and the leading ten covering 25% to 30%. The sequencing here drew on blood, taken from a patient who underwent chemoradiotherapy. These TCRs come from a human donor with HPV-associated anogenital cancer.

The chain combines TRBV7-2 with TRBJ2-1; no reliable D call. The CDR3 loop spans 15 amino acids. The germline V and J ends were trimmed by 2 bases and 3 bases, with 11 bases remaining between them. The V gene's germline CDR1 is SGHTA and CDR2 FQGNSA. This CDR3 is CASSLFAADYNEQFF. Here the CDR3 DNA reads TGTGCCAGCAGCTTATTCGCGGCTGACTACAATGAGCAGTTCTTC.

The V call is TRBV5-5, the J call TRBJ2-5, with 7 bases aligning to TRBD1. The V gene end was trimmed by 5 bases and the J gene end by 6 bases; junction bases not matched to a gene: 13. The CDR3 contains 15 residues. Germline V gene lookup returns CDR1 SGHKS and CDR2 YYEKEE (reference sequence). The CDR3 DNA is TGTGCCAGCAGTAGGACCGGGACAGCCGAGAAGACCCAGTACTTC. It codes for CASSRTGTAEKTQYF.

The chain carries TRBV18 and TRBJ2-3; 13 nucleotides match TRBD2. Per germline, CDR1 KGHSH and CDR2 LQKENI. Losses at the gene ends were 0 bases for V and 2 bases for J; bases not matched to a gene: 5. The CDR3 runs 18 residues. The CDR3 bases are TGTGCCAGCTCACCACCCGTGACTAGCGGGAGGTTCACAGATACGCAGTATTTT. Amino acids: CASSPPVTSGRFTDTQYF.

The V call is TRBV2, the J call TRBJ2-3, with 10 nucleotides matching TRBD1. The V segment lost 7 bases and the J segment 5 bases; nucleotides outside the gene matches: 6. The CDR3 is 14 residues long. Germline loops: CDR1 SNHLY, CDR2 FYNNEI. Here the CDR3 reads CASNTGTGVDTQYF. CDR3 bases: TGTGCCAGCAACACCGGGACAGGGGTAGATACGCAGTATTTT.

The J gene is TRBJ1-5, the V gene TRBV2, with 7 bases fitting TRBD1. The CDR3 totals 19 residues. Germline CDR1 is SNHLY and CDR2 is FYNNEI. J lost 2 bases, V lost 5 bases, and 18 bases had no gene match. The CDR3 sequence: CASSYGWGPGGFCNQPQHF. The CDR3 DNA reads as TGTGCCAGCAGTTACGGGTGGGGTCCAGGGGGGTTTTGCAATCAGCCCCAGCATTTT.

The CDR3 nucleotides read TGTGCCAGTAGTATGGGACAGGGTCTTATCAATGAGCAGTTCTTC. This gives the protein CASSMGQGLINEQFF. The V and J genes are TRBV19 and TRBJ2-1; 9 nucleotides agree with TRBD1. The CDR3 spans 15 residues. CDR1 is LNHDA, CDR2 SQIVND, per germline (reference sequence). J was trimmed by 6 bases and V by 3 bases; bases with no gene match: 6. The variable domain in full, completed from reference TRBV19 and TRBJ2-1, reads DGGITQSPKYLFRKEGQNVTLSCEQNLNHDAMYWYRQDPGQGLRLIYYSQIVNDFQKGDIAEGYSVSREKKESFPLTVTSAQKNPTAFYLCASSMGQGLINEQFFGPGTRLTVL.

V is TRBV7-2 and J is TRBJ1-2; D is unclear. The CDR3 is 15 residues long. The V and J ends lost 2 bases and 4 bases respectively, with 14 bases between them. Germline V gene lookup returns CDR1 SGHTA and CDR2 FQGNSA. CDR3 residues: CASSLLGQAAYGYTF. Here the CDR3 DNA reads TGTGCCAGCAGCTTACTCGGCCAGGCCGCCTATGGCTACACCTTC.

The chain joins TRBV4-3 to TRBJ1-2; D is ambiguous. This CDR3 contains 14 residues. V lost 0 bases and J lost 4, with 9 bases in between. Germline V gene sequence: CDR1 LGHNA, CDR2 YSLEER. This CDR3 reads CASSQDRQAYGYTF. DNA of the CDR3: TGCGCCAGCAGCCAAGATCGGCAGGCCTATGGCTACACCTTC.

In DNA, the CDR3 is TGCGCCAGCAGTAACCCAGGGTCTTACAATGAGCAGTTCTTC. Amino acids: CASSNPGSYNEQFF. The chain joins TRBV5-1 to TRBJ2-1; TRBD1 is a possible D gene (5 bases). CDR1 and CDR2 (germline): SGHRS, YFSETQ. V shed 5 bases and J shed 4 bases, with 13 bases lying between them. The CDR3 loop spans 14 amino acids.

The CDR3 is CASSLDGGADTQYF. CDR3 in DNA: TGTGCCAGCAGCTTGGATGGGGGCGCCGATACGCAGTATTTT. The V call is TRBV5-4, the J call TRBJ2-3; D is possibly TRBD1 (6 bases). CDR3 length: 14 amino acids. With 0 bases removed from V and 6 bases from J, the gap between germline ends came to 11 bases. CDR1 is SGHNT, CDR2 YYREEE, per germline (reference sequence).

The rearrangement uses TRBV7-2 and TRBJ2-3, with D perhaps matching TRBD1 or TRBD2 (5 bases each). The V gene lost 7 bases and the J gene lost 6 bases, with 17 bases spanning the gap. Germline loops: CDR1 SGHTA, CDR2 FQGNSA. The CDR3 length is 14 residues. The CDR3 protein is CASTYEGSVDTQYF. CDR3 nucleotide sequence: TGTGCCAGCACCTATGAGGGGTCGGTGGATACGCAGTATTTT.

This clone turned up a few times. This sequence joins TRBV5-4 and TRBJ1-1, with a weak D call TRBD1 (5 bases). The CDR3 totals 15 residues. CDR1 SGHNT and CDR2 YYREEE come from the germline V gene (reference sequence). The V end was cut by 4 bases, the J end by 5 bases, with 18 bases between. The CDR3 DNA reads TGTGCCAGCAGCAGGCTCGGAGGGGAGGAAACTGAAGCTTTCTTT. It yields the protein CASSRLGGEETEAFF.

The rearrangement joins TRBV7-8 to TRBJ1-5; the match to TRBD1 covers 8 bases. Germline V gene lookup returns CDR1 SGHVS and CDR2 FQNEAQ. The CDR3 is 18 residues long. Germline trimming cut 5 bases from V and 0 bases from J; bases unmatched to any gene: 12. DNA for the CDR3: TGTGCCAGCAGCCCCGAGGCAGGGGGCTCCTATAGCAATCAGCCCCAGCATTTT. Protein sequence: CASSPEAGGSYSNQPQHF.

This sequence joins TRBV11-3 and TRBJ2-1, with no clear D. CDR1 and CDR2 (germline): SGHNT, YENEEA. V was cut by 5 bases and J by 6 bases, with 14 bases left in between. The CDR3 has 14 residues. The CDR3 DNA is TGTGCCAGCAGCCCCCGCGCCCCAACCAATGAGCAGTTCTTC. Translating gives CASSPRAPTNEQFF.

CDR3 protein: CASSPPTWISDTQYF. The CDR3 DNA follows: TGTGCCAGCAGCCCGCCGACCTGGATCTCAGATACGCAGTATTTT. This rearrangement joins TRBV7-9 to TRBJ2-3; D not resolved. Germline CDR1 reads SEHNR; CDR2 reads FQNEAQ (reference sequence). Trimming cost V 5 bases and J 4 bases, with 16 bases left between them. The CDR3 covers 15 residues.

In nucleotides, the CDR3 is TGTGCCAGCAGCAAACAGGGGGTATCAGCTGAAGCTTTCTTT. Translation gives CASSKQGVSAEAFF. V and J are TRBV27 and TRBJ1-1; 8 bases agree with TRBD1. The V and J ends lost 6 bases and 6 bases, in that order; junction bases with no gene match: 9. CDR1 and CDR2 (germline): MNHEY, SMNVEV (reference sequence). The CDR3 spans 14 residues.

The rearrangement joins TRBV5-6 to TRBJ1-5; D may be TRBD1 (5 bases). Trimming pared 1 base from V and 6 bases from J, leaving 14 bases between. The CDR3 has 15 amino acids. Germline V gene lookup returns CDR1 SGHDT and CDR2 YYEEEE. The CDR3 DNA is TGTGCCAGCAGCTTGTTTGGGGGACCCAGTCAGCCCCAGCATTTT. This codes for CASSLFGGPSQPQHF.

The rearrangement uses TRBV6-5 and TRBJ2-3, with D possibly matching TRBD1 (6 bases). Trimming left V 0 bases short and J 6 bases short, with 13 bases between. Germline V gene lookup returns CDR1 MNHEY and CDR2 SVGAGI. The CDR3 loop spans 15 amino acids. The CDR3 bases are TGTGCCAGCAGTTACTCGGGGGCGCGAGGTGATACGCAGTATTTT. It translates to CASSYSGARGDTQYF.

This chain uses TRBV11-2 with TRBJ2-3, with unresolved D. The V gene's germline CDR1 is SGHAT and CDR2 FQNNGV. Trimming stripped 2 bases from V and 0 bases from J, with 3 bases between. This CDR3 spans 13 amino acids. The CDR3 reads CASSLLSTDTQYF. The CDR3 DNA follows: TGTGCCAGCAGCTTACTTAGCACAGATACGCAGTATTTT.

This chain connects TRBV28 to TRBJ1-5; 7 bases fit TRBD1. V trimming: 4 bases; J trimming: 6 bases; junction bases outside the gene matches: 6. The CDR3 runs 14 residues. Germline V gene sequence: CDR1 MDHEN, CDR2 SYDVKM. CDR3 residues: CASSWEGALQPQHF. DNA for the CDR3: TGTGCCAGCAGTTGGGAGGGGGCGCTTCAGCCCCAGCATTTT.

This rearrangement joins TRBV2 to TRBJ2-4; TRBD1 aligns across 7 bases. The CDR3 contains 15 residues. Germline V gene data show CDR1 as SNHLY and CDR2 as FYNNEI. V lost 0 bases to trimming and J lost 4 bases; unmatched junction nucleotides: 3. This CDR3 reads CASSEASQGKNIQYF. The CDR3 coding sequence is TGTGCCAGCAGTGAAGCTTCACAGGGGAAAAACATTCAGTACTTC. The complete variable domain, with remaining parts taken from reference TRBV2 and TRBJ2-4, reads EPEVTQTPSHQVTQMGQEVILRCVPISNHLYFYWYRQILGQKVEFLVSFYNNEISEKSEIFDDQFSVERPDGSNFTLKIRSTKLEDSAMYFCASSEASQGKNIQYFGAGTRLSVL.

The genes are TRBV5-4 and TRBJ2-5, with 11 positions matching TRBD2. The junction had 2 bases not matched to a gene; V was cut back by 4 bases and J by 3 bases. In germline, CDR1 is SGHNT, CDR2 YYREEE (reference sequence). The CDR3 totals 14 residues. The CDR3 is CASSKTSGKETQYF. DNA for the CDR3: TGTGCCAGCAGCAAGACTAGCGGGAAAGAGACCCAGTACTTC. Using reference TRBV5-4 and TRBJ2-5 for the parts outside the CDR3, the full variable domain is ETGVTQSPTHLIKTRGQQVTLRCSSQSGHNTVSWYQQALGQGPQFIFQYYREEENGRGNFPPRFSGLQFPNYSSELNVNALELDDSALYLCASSKTSGKETQYFGPGTRLLVL.

The rearrangement links TRBV10-2 to TRBJ1-2, with TRBD1 as a possible D gene (5 bases). This CDR3 region has 13 residues. CDR1 is WSHSY and CDR2 is SAAADI in the germline V gene. The ends were cut back, 4 bases at V and 2 bases at J, with 8 bases in the middle. Here the CDR3 reads CASSAAGNYGYTF. The CDR3 nucleotides are TGCGCCAGCAGTGCCGCAGGGAACTATGGCTACACCTTC.

Only a few counts were recorded for this clone. The V and J genes are TRBV27 and TRBJ1-6; 8 bases match TRBD1. The CDR3 consists of 13 residues. Germline V gives CDR1 MNHEY, CDR2 SMNVEV (reference sequence). The V gene end was trimmed by 4 bases and the J gene end by 10 bases; junction bases not matched to a gene: 3. CDR3: CASSWTGKSPLHF. CDR3 in DNA: TGTGCCAGCAGTTGGACAGGGAAGTCACCCCTCCACTTT.

The chain is built from TRBV6-6 and TRBJ1-3, with a tentative D call TRBD1 (6 bases). V dropped 6 bases and J dropped 2 bases, with 14 bases sitting between them. The CDR3 contains 15 residues. From germline, CDR1 is MNHNY and CDR2 SVGAGI (reference sequence). The CDR3 sequence: CASRTEGGPGNTIYF. As DNA, the CDR3 is TGTGCCAGCAGGACAGAGGGGGGTCCTGGAAACACCATATATTTT.

This chain uses TRBV2 with TRBJ1-4, with D unclear. This CDR3 is 14 amino acids long. Germline V gives CDR1 SNHLY, CDR2 FYNNEI. V gave up 2 bases and J gave up 8 bases, with 12 bases separating them. The CDR3 reads CASSENGLGEKLFF. The CDR3 nucleotides are TGTGCCAGCAGTGAAAACGGCTTGGGGGAAAAACTGTTTTTT. The full variable domain, completed using reference TRBV2 and TRBJ1-4, is EPEVTQTPSHQVTQMGQEVILRCVPISNHLYFYWYRQILGQKVEFLVSFYNNEISEKSEIFDDQFSVERPDGSNFTLKIRSTKLEDSAMYFCASSENGLGEKLFFGSGTQLSVL.

The CDR3 reads CASSLVRPLAGNTIYF. As DNA, the CDR3 is TGTGCCAGCAGCTTAGTCCGGCCACTGGCGGGAAACACCATATATTTT. The genes are TRBV7-9 and TRBJ1-3; no clear D. Looked up from germline, CDR1 is SEHNR and CDR2 is FQNEAQ (reference sequence). Trimming removed 1 base from V and 4 bases from J, with 14 bases in between. This CDR3 spans 16 amino acids.

The chain combines TRBV7-6 with TRBJ1-1, with D tentatively TRBD1 (5 bases). CDR3 length: 14 residues. Germline CDR1 reads SGHVS; CDR2 reads FNYEAQ. V was shortened by 5 bases and J by 5 bases, with 15 bases between the two germline ends. CDR3 sequence (DNA): TGTGCCAGCAGCGGATTTGGGGGGAGTACTGAAGCTTTCTTT. Its protein is CASSGFGGSTEAFF.